This TCR beta chain was identified in a study of shared clonotypes between healthy human individuals. It was across several immunoSEQ plates that each subset's genomic DNA was evenly split. The repertoire was sequenced with immunoSEQ multiplex PCR; TCRdb's copy has only in-frame clones and lacks some. The sample gives around 500,000 clones, over 65% of which show up once; 10% to 15% is in the top ten. The sequenced material came from PBMCs. The sequence was collected from a woman aged 40 to 50 in good health. Some clones in this sample may be carry-over from other donors' samples.

DNA for the CDR3: TGTGCCAGCAGCTTGGACGGGGCCTATGGCTACACCTTC. Its translation: CASSLDGAYGYTF. The rearrangement joins TRBV5-6 to TRBJ1-2, with a tentative D call TRBD1 (5 bases). Trimming stripped 0 bases from V and 4 bases from J, with 7 bases between. The CDR3 consists of 13 residues. Germline CDR1 reads SGHDT; CDR2 reads YYEEEE. The variable domain in full, completed from reference TRBV5-6 and TRBJ1-2, reads DAGVTQSPTHLIKTRGQQVTLRCSPKSGHDTVSWYQQALGQGPQFIFQYYEEEERQRGNFPDRFSGHQFPNYSSELNVNALLLGDSALYLCASSLDGAYGYTFGSGTRLTVV.